This T cell receptor (beta chain) appears in the sequencing data of a study of T cell repertoires in cytomegalovirus infection (dated by TCRdb to the late 2010s). Describing the broader study: The peptide stimulations were aimed at well-studied HLA-B-restricted epitopes as well as recently identified HLA-C-restricted CMV epitopes, whose presentation resists viral immunomodulation. Because public TCR beta signatures pointed to carriage of CMV infection together with the matching HLA type, the HLA type of each donor mattered for the analysis.

CDR1 is given as SEHNR and CDR2 as FQNEAQ, both from the germline V gene (reference sequence). The CDR3 numbers 11 residues from cysteine through phenylalanine. Here the CDR3 DNA is all that survives: 33 bases in frame from base 1. The germline V end is reduced by 5 bases and the J end by 10 bases; junction bases left unmatched: 3. TCRdb names Illumina HiSeq 1500 as the instrument used. The public sequencing data were trimmed at Q25 with fastp and processed into clonotypes with MiXCR by TCRdb, which kept only in-frame beta chains. Each CDR3 protein gets just one entry, which takes the most common genes and DNA from the rows behind it. This sample gives fewer than 350,000 distinct CDR3 sequences in total; almost 30% of them show up just once. The biggest ten clones account for around 18% of the sample. With respect to this clonotype: Its antigen remains undetermined. One base away there is no much larger clone; base qualities are not given.

Interpreted using the paper, the treatment or condition label stands for: in vitro stimulation with specific CMV peptide epitopes to enrich CMV-specific T cells. Overall study outcomes, separate from this receptor: In both this cohort and an independent cohort of more than 350 donors, the cumulative frequency of public TCR beta family members distinguished carriers of CMV infection plus the relevant HLA type. The ex vivo response was dominated by HLA-C-restricted CMV-specific TCR beta clonotypes, which also provided the single most frequent clonotype in two of eight donors.

The chain uses TRBV7-9 and TRBJ2-5, and TRBD1 aligns with 8 junction nucleotides. The source material was cultured PBMCs, sampled from culture after CMV antigen stimulation. The sequence came from a human donor in good health (CMV status not recorded). Some clones in this sample may be carry-over from other donors' samples. CDR3 sequence: CASSPDRGQYF. The nucleotide sequence reads TGTGCCAGCAGCCCCGACAGGGGCCAGTACTTC.